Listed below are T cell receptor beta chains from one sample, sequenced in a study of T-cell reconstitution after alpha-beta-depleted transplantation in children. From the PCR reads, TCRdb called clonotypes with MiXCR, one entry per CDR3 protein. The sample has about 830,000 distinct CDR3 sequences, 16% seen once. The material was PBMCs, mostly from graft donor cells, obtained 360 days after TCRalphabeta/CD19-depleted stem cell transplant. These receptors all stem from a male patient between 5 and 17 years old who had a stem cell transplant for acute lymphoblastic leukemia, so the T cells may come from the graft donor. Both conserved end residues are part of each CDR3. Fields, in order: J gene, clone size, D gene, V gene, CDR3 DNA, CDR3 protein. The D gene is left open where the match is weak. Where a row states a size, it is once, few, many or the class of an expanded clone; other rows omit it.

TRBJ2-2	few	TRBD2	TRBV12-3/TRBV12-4	TGTGCCAGCAGTTTAGGAGTACTAGCGGGAAACACCGGGGAGCTGTTTTTT	CASSLGVLAGNTGELFF
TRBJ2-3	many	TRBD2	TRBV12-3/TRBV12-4	TGTGCCAGCATCCTGTCCGGGACTAGAGTGTATTTT	CASILSGTRVYF
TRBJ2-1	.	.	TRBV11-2	TGTGCCAGCAGCTTTTTCCCTCTTCGAACCTCCTACAATGAGCAGTTCTTC	CASSFFPLRTSYNEQFF
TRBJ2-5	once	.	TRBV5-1	TGCGCCAGCAGCTTGGTAACTCGAAGGTACCAAGAGACCCAGTACTTC	CASSLVTRRYQETQYF
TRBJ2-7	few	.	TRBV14	TGTGCCAGCAGCCAAGGCTGGCAGTCTGTAGAGCAGTACTTC	CASSQGWQSVEQYF
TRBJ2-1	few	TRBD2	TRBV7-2	TGTGCCAGCAGCACGACTAGCGGAGTCTACAATGAGCAGTTCTTC	CASSTTSGVYNEQFF
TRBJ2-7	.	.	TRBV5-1	TGCGCCAGCAGCCCGCAGGCGTACAGCTACGAGCAGTACTTC	CASSPQAYSYEQYF
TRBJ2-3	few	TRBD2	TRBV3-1	TGTGCCAGCAGCCAAAGGTGGTCTAGCGGGAGGTCAGATACGCAGTATTTT	CASSQRWSSGRSDTQYF
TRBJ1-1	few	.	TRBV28	TGTGCCAGCATGGGGTCATACACTGAAGCTTTCTTT	CASMGSYTEAFF
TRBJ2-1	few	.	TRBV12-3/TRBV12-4	TGTGCCAGCAGTCCTGCTGGACCGGTGAACAATGAGCAGTTCTTC	CASSPAGPVNNEQFF
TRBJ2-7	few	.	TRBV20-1	TGCAGTGCTAGAGATCTCATACCGCACTACGAGCAGTACTTC	CSARDLIPHYEQYF
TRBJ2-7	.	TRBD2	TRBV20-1	TGCAGTGCCTCCCTCCCGGGACTAGCAGGCTACGAGCAGTACTTC	CSASLPGLAGYEQYF
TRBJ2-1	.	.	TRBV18	TGTGCCAGCTCCGCCACCACTAGCCTTACCGCCAATGAGCAGTTCTTC	CASSATTSLTANEQFF
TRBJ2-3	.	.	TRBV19	TGTGCCAGTAGTATAATACAGAGGAGCACAGATACGCAGTATTTT	CASSIIQRSTDTQYF
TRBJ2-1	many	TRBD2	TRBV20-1	TGCAGTGCTAAGAGCGACTTGGGGGGGGACGGCTACAATGAGCAGTTCTTC	CSAKSDLGGDGYNEQFF
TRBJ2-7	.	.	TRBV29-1	TGCAGCGTTGCCCCAACACGGAACGAGCAGTACTTC	CSVAPTRNEQYF
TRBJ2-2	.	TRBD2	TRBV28	TGTGCCAGCAGTTCCTCAACTAGCGGAGTAACGAACACCGGGGAGCTGTTTTTT	CASSSSTSGVTNTGELFF
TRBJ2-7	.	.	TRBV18	TGTGCCAGCTCACCACAGTACGGCGCCTACGAGCAGTACTTC	CASSPQYGAYEQYF
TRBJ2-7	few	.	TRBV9	TGTGCCAGCAGCGTTCAGGGGTTCGCCGAGCAGTACTTC	CASSVQGFAEQYF
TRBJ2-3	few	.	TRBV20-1	TGCAGTGCTAGTCCCCTCCTCTTAGCTACCACAGATACGCAGTATTTT	CSASPLLLATTDTQYF
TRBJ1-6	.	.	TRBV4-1	TGCGCCAGCAGCCAGGTAGGGGTCGCTTCACCCCTCCACTTT	CASSQVGVASPLHF
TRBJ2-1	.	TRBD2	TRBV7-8	TGTGCCAGCAGCTTAGGGGAGGGGCCGTTACGCCGGAGGGAGAATGAGCAGTTCTTC	CASSLGEGPLRRRENEQFF
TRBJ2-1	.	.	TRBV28	TGTGCCAGCAGTGAAATCCGGAGCTGGACGAGCTCCTACAATGAGCAGTTCTTC	CASSEIRSWTSSYNEQFF
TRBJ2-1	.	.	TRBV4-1	TGCGCCAGCAGCCAAGATGCGGGACCCCCCTACAATGAGCAGTTCTTC	CASSQDAGPPYNEQFF
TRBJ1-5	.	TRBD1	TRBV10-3	TGTGCCACTGCGCGCGGGACAGACAATCAGCCCCAGCATTTT	CATARGTDNQPQHF
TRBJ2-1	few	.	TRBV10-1	TGCGCCAGCAGTGCGGACTACAATGAGCAGTTCTTC	CASSADYNEQFF
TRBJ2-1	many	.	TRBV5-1	TGCGCCAGCAGCTTGGAGGCAGGGCCTAGGTTAACTGAGCAGTTCTTC	CASSLEAGPRLTEQFF
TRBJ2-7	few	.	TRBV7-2	TGTGCCAGCAGCCGGACAGACCCCCACGAGCAGTACTTC	CASSRTDPHEQYF
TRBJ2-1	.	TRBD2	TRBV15	TGTGCCATACTTACTGGGACTAGCGGGAGGGCCAGTGAGCAGTTCTTC	CAILTGTSGRASEQFF
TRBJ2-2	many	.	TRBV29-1	TGCAGCGCCGTCGTCCCCGGGGAGCTGTTTTTT	CSAVVPGELFF
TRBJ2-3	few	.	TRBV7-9	TGTGCCAGCAGACCGAAGCTGACAGATACGCAGTATTTT	CASRPKLTDTQYF
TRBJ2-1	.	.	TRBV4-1	TGCGCCAGCAGCCAACTTCGCCTCTCCTACAATGAGCAGTTCTTC	CASSQLRLSYNEQFF
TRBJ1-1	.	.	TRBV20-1	TGCAGTGCTAGTAGTGGACACTTGAACACTGAAGCTTTCTTT	CSASSGHLNTEAFF
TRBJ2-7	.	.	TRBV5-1	TGCGCCAGCTCCGGGACAAACTACTACGAGCAGTACTTC	CASSGTNYYEQYF
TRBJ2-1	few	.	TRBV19	TGTGCCAGTAGTCGGGGGATGGACAATGAGCAGTTCTTC	CASSRGMDNEQFF
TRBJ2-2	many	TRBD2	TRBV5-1	TGCGCCAGCAGTCGACTAGCGGAAGACACCGGGGAGCTGTTTTTT	CASSRLAEDTGELFF
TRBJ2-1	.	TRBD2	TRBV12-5	TGTGCTAGTGGTTCCGGGACTAGCGGGAGGCATGAGCAGTTCTTC	CASGSGTSGRHEQFF
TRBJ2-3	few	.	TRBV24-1	TGTGCCACCAGTGATTTGGGGCGGGCCACAGATACGCAGTATTTT	CATSDLGRATDTQYF
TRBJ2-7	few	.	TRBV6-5	TGTGCCAGCAGTTCGTTTCGGGGGCCACATCTTTCCTACGAGCAGTACTTC	CASSSFRGPHLSYEQYF
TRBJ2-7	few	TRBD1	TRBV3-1	TGTGCCAGCAGCCAGGACCCCCGACAGGGGGCGAGGGAGCAGTACTTC	CASSQDPRQGAREQYF
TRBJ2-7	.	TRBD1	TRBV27	TGTGCCTCCCTCGCCCGGGACAGGGTTTGGGGGGAGCAGTACTTC	CASLARDRVWGEQYF
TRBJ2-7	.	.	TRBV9	TGTGCCAGCAGCTCCTCCGGGACCGAGCAGTACTTC	CASSSSGTEQYF
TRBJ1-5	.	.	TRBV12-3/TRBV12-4	TGTGCCAGCAGTATCACAGCTCACTATAGCAATCAGCCCCAGCATTTT	CASSITAHYSNQPQHF
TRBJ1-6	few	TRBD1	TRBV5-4	TGTGCCAGCAGCTGGGGGACAGGGAAAACTTCACCCCTCCACTTT	CASSWGTGKTSPLHF
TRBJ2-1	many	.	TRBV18	TGTGCCAGCTCACGGGAGAGCTCCTACAATGAGCAGTTCTTC	CASSRESSYNEQFF
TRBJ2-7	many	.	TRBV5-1	TGCGCCAGCAGCTTGATTCCGGGGGCGCGGGAGAAGGGGCAGTACTTC	CASSLIPGAREKGQYF
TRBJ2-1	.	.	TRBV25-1	TGTGCCAGCAGTGAATGTGCCAGGGGACTATACAATGAGCAGTTCTTC	CASSECARGLYNEQFF
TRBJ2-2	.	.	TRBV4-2	TGTGCCAGCAGCCAAGTAGAGGACTACCCCGGGGAGCTGTTTTTT	CASSQVEDYPGELFF